A selection of T cell receptor beta chains follows, all from one sample in a study of OX40 agonist ivuxolimab in advanced cancers. Profiled with immunoSEQ multiplex PCR; TCRdb holds only in-frame clones, not every one. The sample consists of approximately 65,000 clones, roughly nine tenths of them appearing once. This material consisted of CD4+ or CD8+ T cells sorted from blood, taken in a trial of the OX40 agonist ivuxolimab. The origin of the receptors is an adult with an advanced solid tumor such as melanoma, head and neck, liver or kidney cancer. The conserved cysteine and the conserved F or W are not part of the CDR3 here. A D gene is named only where the DNA matches it firmly.

cdr3_length: 13; v_call: TRBV7-9; d_call: .; j_call: TRBJ2-2; cdr3_aa: ASNRAGRTTGELF
cdr3_length: 14; v_call: TRBV7-2; d_call: .; j_call: TRBJ1-3; cdr3_aa: ASSLAGSHSGNTIY
cdr3_length: 11; v_call: TRBV7-2; d_call: TRBD2; j_call: TRBJ2-7; cdr3_aa: ASSLGLAGKQY
cdr3_length: 14; v_call: TRBV9; d_call: .; j_call: TRBJ2-5; cdr3_aa: ASSVGVGGGGETQY
cdr3_length: 15; v_call: TRBV30; d_call: TRBD1; j_call: TRBJ2-7; cdr3_aa: AWSVQGWDREYLQQY
cdr3_length: 12; v_call: TRBV5-6; d_call: TRBD1; j_call: TRBJ2-5; cdr3_aa: ASSAGQGLETQY
cdr3_length: 13; v_call: TRBV4-1; d_call: .; j_call: TRBJ2-2; cdr3_aa: ASSQEASGTGELF
cdr3_length: 9; v_call: TRBV20-1; d_call: .; j_call: TRBJ2-7; cdr3_aa: SASSPGEQY
cdr3_length: 12; v_call: TRBV18; d_call: TRBD1; j_call: TRBJ1-4; cdr3_aa: ASSPTGVSEKLF
cdr3_length: 12; v_call: TRBV18; d_call: .; j_call: TRBJ1-1; cdr3_aa: ASSPLQGNTEAF
cdr3_length: 10; v_call: TRBV5-1; d_call: .; j_call: TRBJ2-7; cdr3_aa: ASSFDRKEQY
cdr3_length: 12; v_call: TRBV5-1; d_call: TRBD1; j_call: TRBJ2-1; cdr3_aa: ASSLIQGAREQF
cdr3_length: 12; v_call: TRBV18; d_call: TRBD1; j_call: TRBJ2-7; cdr3_aa: ASSPLGTAYEQY
cdr3_length: 11; v_call: TRBV19; d_call: .; j_call: TRBJ2-5; cdr3_aa: ASSIGSGETQY
cdr3_length: 13; v_call: TRBV6-5; d_call: TRBD2; j_call: TRBJ2-7; cdr3_aa: ASSYRTSGAHEQY
cdr3_length: 13; v_call: TRBV10-3; d_call: TRBD2; j_call: TRBJ2-1; cdr3_aa: AIRGFSGVGNEQF
cdr3_length: 11; v_call: TRBV7-3; d_call: .; j_call: TRBJ2-7; cdr3_aa: ASSLETWYEQY
cdr3_length: 15; v_call: TRBV7-9; d_call: .; j_call: TRBJ1-1; cdr3_aa: ASSLARDSLMNTEAF
cdr3_length: 12; v_call: TRBV7-8; d_call: .; j_call: TRBJ1-1; cdr3_aa: ASSLGQPNTEAF
cdr3_length: 11; v_call: TRBV28; d_call: TRBD1; j_call: TRBJ2-7; cdr3_aa: ASRGDRTGEQY
cdr3_length: 12; v_call: TRBV5-6; d_call: TRBD1; j_call: TRBJ1-6; cdr3_aa: ASSLGQTNSPLH
cdr3_length: 12; v_call: TRBV5-1; d_call: .; j_call: TRBJ1-3; cdr3_aa: ASSLDVAGNTIY
cdr3_length: 13; v_call: TRBV18; d_call: TRBD1; j_call: TRBJ1-5; cdr3_aa: ASSQTGTGNQPQH
cdr3_length: 11; v_call: TRBV5-1; d_call: .; j_call: TRBJ1-5; cdr3_aa: ASSLGPDQPQH
cdr3_length: 12; v_call: TRBV28; d_call: TRBD1; j_call: TRBJ2-7; cdr3_aa: ASEGTGGLDEQY
cdr3_length: 15; v_call: TRBV11-3; d_call: TRBD1; j_call: TRBJ2-3; cdr3_aa: ASSAGPGQGEADTQY
cdr3_length: 11; v_call: TRBV6-1; d_call: .; j_call: TRBJ1-5; cdr3_aa: ASTLDGSGPQH
cdr3_length: 12; v_call: TRBV5-1; d_call: .; j_call: TRBJ1-2; cdr3_aa: ASSLVQGSYGYT
cdr3_length: 14; v_call: TRBV5-1; d_call: .; j_call: TRBJ2-1; cdr3_aa: ASSTGDGLSYNEQF
cdr3_length: 9; v_call: TRBV7-2; d_call: .; j_call: TRBJ2-5; cdr3_aa: ASSRGGTQY
cdr3_length: 12; v_call: TRBV6-1; d_call: TRBD1; j_call: TRBJ2-5; cdr3_aa: ASKSSGTEETQY
cdr3_length: 13; v_call: TRBV5-1; d_call: .; j_call: TRBJ1-2; cdr3_aa: ASTQGSESNYGYT
cdr3_length: 12; v_call: TRBV28; d_call: .; j_call: TRBJ2-5; cdr3_aa: ASSYPWNRVTQY
cdr3_length: 13; v_call: TRBV5-4; d_call: .; j_call: TRBJ1-2; cdr3_aa: ASSSTRQIDYGYT
cdr3_length: 14; v_call: TRBV7-8; d_call: .; j_call: TRBJ2-2; cdr3_aa: ASSFEWQANTGELF
cdr3_length: 12; v_call: TRBV6-1; d_call: TRBD1; j_call: TRBJ2-7; cdr3_aa: ASSPGDRRHEQY
cdr3_length: 17; v_call: TRBV18; d_call: TRBD1; j_call: TRBJ2-1; cdr3_aa: ASSPQPGQGGSSYNEQF
cdr3_length: 8; v_call: TRBV7-9; d_call: .; j_call: TRBJ2-1; cdr3_aa: ASSSLVQF
cdr3_length: 11; v_call: TRBV30; d_call: .; j_call: TRBJ2-7; cdr3_aa: AWSVRVDYEQY
cdr3_length: 11; v_call: TRBV9; d_call: .; j_call: TRBJ1-1; cdr3_aa: ASSVLMNTEAF
cdr3_length: 9; v_call: TRBV20-1; d_call: .; j_call: TRBJ2-3; cdr3_aa: SARRKDTQY
cdr3_length: 13; v_call: TRBV11-3; d_call: .; j_call: TRBJ2-7; cdr3_aa: ASSLGWGANYEQY
cdr3_length: 13; v_call: TRBV11-2; d_call: .; j_call: TRBJ2-5; cdr3_aa: ASSAQGARGETQY
cdr3_length: 12; v_call: TRBV2; d_call: .; j_call: TRBJ1-5; cdr3_aa: ASWAGLRNQPQH
cdr3_length: 13; v_call: TRBV6-5; d_call: TRBD1; j_call: TRBJ2-5; cdr3_aa: ASSRRQGTAETQY
cdr3_length: 15; v_call: TRBV5-4; d_call: .; j_call: TRBJ2-6; cdr3_aa: ASSGGTARSGANVLT
cdr3_length: 14; v_call: TRBV5-1; d_call: .; j_call: TRBJ1-4; cdr3_aa: ASSLRTVGSNEKLF
cdr3_length: 14; v_call: TRBV4-2; d_call: TRBD1; j_call: TRBJ1-5; cdr3_aa: ASSQERTGRNQPQH
cdr3_length: 15; v_call: TRBV7-2; d_call: .; j_call: TRBJ1-3; cdr3_aa: ASSTSSLPGAGNTIY
cdr3_length: 15; v_call: TRBV27; d_call: .; j_call: TRBJ2-2; cdr3_aa: ATTRNTGNPYTGELF
cdr3_length: 11; v_call: TRBV30; d_call: TRBD1; j_call: TRBJ1-1; cdr3_aa: AWSGDSQGRAF
cdr3_length: 11; v_call: TRBV18; d_call: .; j_call: TRBJ1-1; cdr3_aa: ASSPTTNTEAF
cdr3_length: 12; v_call: TRBV19; d_call: TRBD2; j_call: TRBJ2-1; cdr3_aa: ASSGAGGTVEQF
cdr3_length: 12; v_call: TRBV6-5; d_call: TRBD1; j_call: TRBJ1-1; cdr3_aa: ASSSRTGVTEAF
cdr3_length: 12; v_call: TRBV6-6; d_call: TRBD1; j_call: TRBJ2-7; cdr3_aa: ASSLGQDSYEQY